This TCR beta chain is from a study of shared clonotypes between healthy human individuals. Germline loops: CDR1 MGHDK, CDR2 SYGVNS. This CDR3 has 11 residues. V lost 4 bases to trimming and J lost 11 bases, with 11 bases between them. A word on this clone: Its antigen is undetermined.

CD45RA+ naive and CD45RA-negative memory subsets were separated from CD4+ cells. This table comes from immunoSEQ multiplex PCR, and its TCRdb copy is limited to in-frame clones, with some not included. The sample lists some 790,000 clones, 55% to 75% occurring once. Whole-study results and caveats: Among non-shared clonotypes, generation probabilities were lower than among those shared by all four donors. Naive CD4 clonotypes overlapped across a handful of donors at about 5%.

This sequence was found in a woman in her twenties or thirties in good health. Sequences were obtained from memory CD4+ T cells sorted from blood. As for subset: CD45RA-negative fraction. V usage is TRBV25-1 and J usage is TRBJ2-5; D ambiguous. CDR3: CASSGFPGQYF. CDR3 nucleotide sequence: TGTGCCAGCAGTGGATTCCCCGGGCAGTACTTC.